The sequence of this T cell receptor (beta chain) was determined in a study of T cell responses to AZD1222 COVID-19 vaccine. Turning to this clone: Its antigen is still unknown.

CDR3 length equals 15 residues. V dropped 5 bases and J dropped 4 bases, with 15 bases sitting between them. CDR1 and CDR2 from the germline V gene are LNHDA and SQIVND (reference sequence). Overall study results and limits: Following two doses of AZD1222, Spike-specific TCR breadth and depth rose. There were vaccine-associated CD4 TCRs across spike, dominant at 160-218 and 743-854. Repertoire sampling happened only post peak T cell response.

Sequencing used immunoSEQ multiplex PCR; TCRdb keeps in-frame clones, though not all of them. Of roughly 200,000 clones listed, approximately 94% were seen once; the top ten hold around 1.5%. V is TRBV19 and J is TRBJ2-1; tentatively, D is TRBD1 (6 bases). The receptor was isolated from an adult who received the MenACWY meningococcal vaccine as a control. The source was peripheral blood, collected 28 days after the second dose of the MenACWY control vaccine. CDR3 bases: TGTGCCAGTAGTCCGACAGGAGACACTTACAATGAGCAGTTCTTC. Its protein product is CASSPTGDTYNEQFF.